The clone carrying this T cell receptor (beta chain) has a handful of counts. Trimming shortened V by 0 bases and J by 3 bases, and 12 bases separated the two germline ends. There are 15 residues in the CDR3. Germline V CDR1 and CDR2: MGHRA, YSYEKL. TCRdb reprocessed the 5' RACE reads via MiXCR and lists one record per CDR3 protein. Found here are 450,000 or so distinct CDR3 sequences, approximately 15% of them singletons; the top ten hold roughly 0.56%. This specimen belongs to a study of identical twins. A further study also used this sample, focusing on yellow fever vaccine responses in identical twins.

This clonotype was sampled from a woman under 30 in good health. Sequences were obtained from CD4+ T cells sorted from blood. The rearrangement links TRBV4-1 to TRBJ2-7; D not resolved. In DNA, the CDR3 is TGCGCCAGCAGCCAAGATGCCCTATCTCTCTACGAGCAGTACTTC. Translated: CASSQDALSLYEQYF.